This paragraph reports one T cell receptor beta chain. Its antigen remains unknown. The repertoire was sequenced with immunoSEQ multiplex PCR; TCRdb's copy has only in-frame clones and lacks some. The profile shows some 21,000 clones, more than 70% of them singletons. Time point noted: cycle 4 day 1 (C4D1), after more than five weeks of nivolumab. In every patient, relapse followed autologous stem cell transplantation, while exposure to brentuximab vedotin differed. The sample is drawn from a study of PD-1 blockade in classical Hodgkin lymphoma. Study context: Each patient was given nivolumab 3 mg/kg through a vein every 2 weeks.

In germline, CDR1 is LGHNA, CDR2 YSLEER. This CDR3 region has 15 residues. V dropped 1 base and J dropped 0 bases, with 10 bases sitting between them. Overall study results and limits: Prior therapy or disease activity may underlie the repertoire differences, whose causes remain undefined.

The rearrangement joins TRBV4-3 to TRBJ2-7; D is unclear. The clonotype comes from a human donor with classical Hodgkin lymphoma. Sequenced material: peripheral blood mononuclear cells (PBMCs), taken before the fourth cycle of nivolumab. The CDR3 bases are TGCGCCAGCAGCCAAGTACCGCGGAGCTCCTACGAGCAGTACTTC. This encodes CASSQVPRSSYEQYF.